A single sample gave rise to the 7 T cell receptor beta chains below, sequenced in a study of T-cell reconstitution after alpha-beta-depleted transplantation in children. Findings and caveats of the study: At around two months after transplant, the alpha-beta T cells were reportedly derived from several hundred expanded clones that came from non-depleted graft cells.

Their antigens remain unidentified. Preparation of the TCRbeta library used unique molecular identifiers. One entry per CDR3 protein results from TCRdb running MiXCR on the PCR reads. The table lists approximately 31,000 distinct CDR3 sequences, under 8% of them singletons. Source: peripheral blood, taken 60 days after TCRalphabeta/CD19-depleted stem cell transplant. The receptors shown here come from a child younger than two who had a stem cell transplant for acute myeloid leukemia, so the T cells may come from the graft donor.

Concerning this clonotype: This sequence may be a read error, since a much larger clone differs from it by one base. The rearrangement links TRBV2 to TRBJ2-7; a possible D gene is TRBD1 (5 bases). Germline CDR1 SNHLY, CDR2 FYNNEI. CDR3 length: 13 residues. The CDR3 loop reads CASIRAIKGEKYF. The DNA of the CDR3 is TGTGCCAGCATCAGGGCCATCAAGGGCGAGAAGTACTTC.

This clonotype has a count of ten or more. The V call is TRBV24-1, the J call TRBJ2-7; 9 bases fit TRBD2. The germline gives CDR1 KGHDR, CDR2 SFDVKD. The CDR3 length is 15 residues. The trim removed 4 bases at V and 7 bases at J, leaving 10 bases unmatched. The chain's CDR3 is CATSESLAGPGEQYF. The CDR3 bases are TGTGCCACCAGTGAATCACTAGCGGGTCCGGGGGAGCAGTACTTC.

This clonotype has at least ten counts. The chain is built from TRBV6-5 and TRBJ2-1; 7 nucleotides match TRBD2. The CDR3 consists of 17 residues. Germline V gene sequence: CDR1 MNHEY, CDR2 SVGAGI. The ends lost 2 bases at V and 0 bases at J; junction bases unmatched: 7. The CDR3 DNA follows: TGTGCCAGCAGTTACACTATAGCGGGTAGCTCCTACAATGAGCAGTTCTTC. Amino acids: CASSYTIAGSSYNEQFF.

This clonotype occurred many times. The rearrangement joins TRBV9 to TRBJ2-3; 8 nucleotides match TRBD2. This CDR3 has 16 residues. Germline V lookup: CDR1 SGDLS, CDR2 YYNGEE. Losses at the gene ends were 1 base for V and 2 bases for J; bases not matched to a gene: 6. The CDR3 sequence: CASSVRSGGPTDTQYF. DNA for the CDR3: TGTGCCAGCAGCGTAAGGAGCGGGGGTCCCACAGATACGCAGTATTTT.

This clonotype was counted at least ten times. The chain recombines TRBV4-3 with TRBJ1-2; D is unresolved. There are 15 residues in the CDR3. Germline V gene data show CDR1 as LGHNA and CDR2 as YSLEER. Trimming shortened V by 0 bases and J by 0 bases, and 8 bases separated the two germline ends. The CDR3 loop is CASSQEADANYGYTF. CDR3 sequence (DNA): TGCGCCAGCAGCCAAGAGGCAGATGCTAACTATGGCTACACCTTC.

This clonotype was seen repeatedly, ten times or more. The gene calls are TRBV3-1 and TRBJ2-5, with unresolved D. V lost 5 bases, J lost 4 bases, and 20 bases lay in between. The CDR3 totals 16 residues. Germline V lookup: CDR1 LGHDT, CDR2 YNNKEL (reference sequence). CDR3 sequence reads: CASSVNLLPAPETQYF. DNA of the CDR3: TGTGCCAGCAGCGTTAACCTACTCCCTGCCCCAGAGACCCAGTACTTC.

The chain carries TRBV25-1 and TRBJ2-7; the D gene is possibly TRBD1 (6 bases). Germline V lookup: CDR1 MGHDK, CDR2 SYGVNS. The CDR3 is 15 residues long. Trimming left V 1 base short and J 6 bases short, with 16 bases between. In DNA, the CDR3 is TGTGCCAGCAGTGAATTTGCAGGGGATAGGTGCGAGCAGTACTTC. As protein: CASSEFAGDRCEQYF.